One T cell receptor beta chain is described in this entry. This clone has a single count. Its antigen remains unidentified. No clone much larger than this one lies a single base away; base qualities are absent. This entry is derived from a study of cytomegalovirus exposure and HLA in healthy donors (dated by TCRdb to about 2017). Background on the whole study: An earlier analysis of around 600 of the donors reported more than 250 Gb of sequence data and around 120 million unique TCR beta sequences from 150 million to 200 million T cells. To decide whether each TCR beta V gene segment behaved as functional or pseudogenic, an earlier analysis of some 600 of the donors relied on high-throughput TCR beta sequencing. In the later analysis, no new phenotypic data were used to find candidate immune exposures; instead, reliance was placed on TCR beta sequences and their occurrence across donors. Approximately 300 gigabases of sequencing data and approximately 92 million unique TCR sequences made up an early release that covered approximately 620 HLA-typed donors. Across under 500 genotyped donors of the cohort, an average of approximately 240,000 unique TCR beta nucleotide sequences per donor were sequenced, and about a sixth of those sequences were non-productive. Besides the first cohort of about 730 subjects, a separate validation cohort made up of 120 different subjects was used. HLA typing included class I and class II loci at four-digit resolution. The study combined high-throughput TCR immunosequencing, statistical association of individual TCRs with disease status, and machine learning to predict cytomegalovirus infection status. A later genetic analysis used genome-wide SNP genotypes for about 60% of the 666 donors, treating that subset as a discovery cohort. Of the roughly 410 genotyped donors, 80% to 90% were placed in the genetic ancestry cluster associated with self-reported Caucasian donors. Alongside the repertoire data, information on donor age, sex, ethnicity and CMV serostatus was compiled. All discovery cohort repertoires had been generated on a single sequencing platform. The study profiled the T cell repertoires of 550 to 700 subjects by immunosequencing and related them to cytomegalovirus serostatus. In a later analysis, previously published TCR beta repertoires from hundreds of donors were re-analyzed and high-resolution HLA genotyping was added so that TCR occurrence patterns could be studied. The study aimed to test whether signatures of past pathogen exposure could be identified by cataloging public T cell receptors. Roughly 5 DR-DQ haplotypes were treated as single units for association and clustering because of strong linkage in the cohort. Typing coverage differed by locus: A, B, C, DRB1 and DQB1 were typed in roughly 620-630 donors, DQA1 in approximately 520, DPA1 in 600 to 610, and DPB1 in roughly 450. Paper-wide results and their limitations: Over 15 rarely observed V segments, including chromosome 9 orphons, were excluded from the earlier analysis of several hundred of the donors because counts were too low. In a later genetic analysis, a missense DCLRE1C variant was associated with V-gene and J-gene trimming of TCR beta chains, and the association was replicated in an independent cohort. In vitro tests confirmed that a few of the cytomegalovirus-associated TCR beta chains recognize cytomegalovirus antigens. Some IMGT-functional V segments, including TRBV6-2 and TRBV6-3, could not be told apart with the 87-base-pair reads, so those segments were excluded. In the study, 150 to 200 TCR beta chains were listed as associated with cytomegalovirus. Cytomegalovirus status was reported to be diagnosed by the classifier with high specificity and sensitivity in both the original and validation cohorts. Broadly in line with IMGT annotations, most TCR beta V segments showed up in productive rearrangements about 87% or about 30% of the time in an earlier analysis of approximately 640 of the donors. In a later analysis, HLA-associated TCR beta chains were found to be more clonally expanded and to have lower generation probabilities than equally common non-associated chains. Most CMV-associated TCR beta chains appeared to be HLA-restricted in a later analysis, and the HLA associations seemed to be driven largely by CMV exposure. While some public TCRs were present in many individuals, most TCR sequences turned up only very rarely across donors. A later analysis found that TCR association rates varied across HLA loci, with DRB1 alleles showing the most associated TCRs and HLA-C alleles the fewest. According to a later analysis, parvovirus B19, influenza, CMV and Epstein-Barr virus appeared linked to several top co-occurrence clusters. Presence/absence analyses assumed roughly uniform sequencing depth across donors, an assumption that may not hold. The authors suggested that the approach could potentially be extended to other disease states and immunological phenotypes. According to a later genetic analysis, donors in an Asian-associated ancestry cluster had fewer N-insertions in productive TCRs than the approximately 630-donor mean. A further reported finding was that TCR beta sequences accurately predicted the HLA-A and HLA-B alleles for most subjects in the first cohort. Because HLA typing was unavailable for some donors at each locus, only the typed subset was used in association tests. A cluster of highly shared sequence variants was judged likely to represent a technical artifact of the sequencing pipeline. In a later analysis, 16,951 TCR beta sequences were associated with specific HLA alleles at a false discovery rate of 0.05. Correlated functional status among segregating V segments might reflect linkage disequilibrium, but an unknown experimental factor could not be ruled out. Only TCR beta chains were sequenced in this cohort, and the absence of alpha or paired-chain data limited detectable features. Assigning TCR associations to individual alleles was difficult when HLA alleles, especially DR and DQ, strongly co-occurred. Immune exposure information for the cohort was limited to CMV serostatus.

V is pared back by 1 base and J by 0 bases, with 7 bases lying between the germline termini. CDR1 and CDR2 (SGHVS, FQNEAQ) derive from the germline V gene. The CDR3, cysteine through phenylalanine, is 14 amino acids long. Only CDR3 DNA remains: 42 bases, in frame from the first base. Library creation used the immunoSEQ multiplex PCR assay. For the multiplex PCR, a mixture combining 60 forward primers for TCR Vbeta segments and 13 reverse primers for TCR Jbeta segments was used. The CDR3 region of rearranged TCR beta genes was amplified from genomic DNA with a multiplex PCR assay. On the Illumina HiSeq System, the amplified TCR beta libraries were sequenced as 87-base-pair reads. The published analysis was carried out like this. A later analysis tallied around 82 million unique TCR beta chains across the approximately 670 repertoires, and some 10 million of those chains were shared by two or more donors. Raw reads were error-corrected and collapsed into unique sequences with a nearest-neighbor algorithm that merged closely related sequences to remove PCR and sequencing errors. To assign V, D and J gene segments, CDR3 sequences were aligned to IMGT reference sequences. For a sequence to be retained, a match of at least six nucleotides was required to both a V gene segment and a J gene segment. Rearrangements were classified as productive when the CDR3 lacked stop codons and remained in frame with V and J, and all other rearrangements were classified as non-productive. CDR3 was defined by IMGT convention, running from the second conserved V-encoded cysteine to the conserved J-encoded phenylalanine. Sequences without an unambiguous match to a single V gene segment were excluded from the earlier analysis of about 640 of the donors. An earlier analysis of fewer than 650 of the donors classified V segments as functional when productive rearrangements were above 56.7% and as segregating when the standard deviation between donors was above 5%. A statistical classification framework was built to diagnose cytomegalovirus status from the catalog of TCR beta chain sequences. In a later analysis, V and J genes were assigned by comparing TCR nucleotide sequences against IMGT/GENE-DB human TR gene sequences. Using the TCRdist pipeline, a later analysis assigned CDR3 sequences along with most-parsimonious VDJ recombination scenarios. In a later analysis, each TCR beta chain was defined by its CDR3 amino acid sequence together with its V-gene family, and reads without a unique V-gene family were excluded. In a later analysis, nearly 600 highly shared, low-generation-probability nucleotide sequences were removed to address suspected cross-contamination and a sequencing artifact. A later analysis calculated a clonal expansion index for each public chain from normalized within-repertoire ranks of inferred template counts. In a later analysis, generation probabilities were computed with a VDJ recombination model fitted to out-of-frame rearrangements, and the resulting probabilities were checked against IGoR. Hypergeometric tests were used in a later analysis to score TCR-TCR, TCR-HLA and TCR-CMV co-occurrence, with a repertoire-size bias correction applied to the TCR pairs. In a later analysis, false discovery rates were estimated by permuting HLA or CMV assignments 20 times. In a later analysis, co-occurring TCRs were grouped using DBSCAN, with TCRdist sequence similarity added in when clustering inside HLA-allele-positive subsets. Repertoires with fewer than 30,000 or more than 120,000 public chains, plus five repertoires with anomalous nucleotide sharing, were excluded from co-occurrence clustering. TCRdb provides this immuneACCESS table in a form limited to in-frame rearrangements. Some clones are lacking; in checked studies, under half of them reflect an unresolved V gene, and why the rest are absent is not known. That table furnishes V, J and clone size, whereas the DNA furnished D and trimming. A total of under 200,000 clones appear in this sample, about 70% of them only once. The ten largest account for over 1.5% of the sample.

In total, 500 to 700 healthy bone marrow donors made up the cohort. All cohort members were sampled while nominally healthy, although unrecorded immune exposures were likely present. The donor tested CMV seronegative, placing the donor among the 350 to 400 seronegative members of the cohort. Each donor provided a peripheral blood sample, and peripheral blood mononuclear cells were used for TCR beta sequencing. The Qiagen DNeasy Blood Extraction Kit was used to extract genomic DNA from the blood cell samples. The rearranged segments are TRBV7-8 and TRBJ2-7; the D segment could be TRBD1, given 5 matching bases. Sequenced: PBMCs. The TCR sequence derives from a woman in her twenties or thirties in good health and CMV-seronegative. The DNA sequence follows: TGTGCCAGCAGCTTAGACAGGCTCTCCTACGAGCAGTACTTC. It translates as CASSLDRLSYEQYF.